The T cell receptor (beta chain) under discussion was sequenced for a study of T cells in Graves' hyperthyroidism and ophthalmopathy. RNA transcripts served as the template for amplifying TCR beta CDR3 regions. A set of HTBI primers served as the primers for a first-round RT-PCR of the TCR CDR3. From the multiplex PCR reads, TCRdb called clonotypes with MiXCR, one entry per CDR3 protein. Here the sample spans hundreds of thousands of distinct CDR3 sequences, about 15% being singletons. Germline V gene sequence: CDR1 SGDLS, CDR2 YYNGEE. V was shortened by 1 base and J by 4 bases, with 8 bases between the two germline ends. There are 13 residues in the CDR3. This clonotype turned up a few times. Just one base apart from a much larger clone, this may be a read error.

This TCR was sampled from a woman aged 18-35 years with Graves' ophthalmopathy. V and J are TRBV9 and TRBJ1-1; D gene unclear. Input material: blood. Here the CDR3 reads CASSVQWSTEAFF. In DNA, the CDR3 is TGTGCCAGCAGCGTACAGTGGAGCACTGAAGCTTTCTTT.